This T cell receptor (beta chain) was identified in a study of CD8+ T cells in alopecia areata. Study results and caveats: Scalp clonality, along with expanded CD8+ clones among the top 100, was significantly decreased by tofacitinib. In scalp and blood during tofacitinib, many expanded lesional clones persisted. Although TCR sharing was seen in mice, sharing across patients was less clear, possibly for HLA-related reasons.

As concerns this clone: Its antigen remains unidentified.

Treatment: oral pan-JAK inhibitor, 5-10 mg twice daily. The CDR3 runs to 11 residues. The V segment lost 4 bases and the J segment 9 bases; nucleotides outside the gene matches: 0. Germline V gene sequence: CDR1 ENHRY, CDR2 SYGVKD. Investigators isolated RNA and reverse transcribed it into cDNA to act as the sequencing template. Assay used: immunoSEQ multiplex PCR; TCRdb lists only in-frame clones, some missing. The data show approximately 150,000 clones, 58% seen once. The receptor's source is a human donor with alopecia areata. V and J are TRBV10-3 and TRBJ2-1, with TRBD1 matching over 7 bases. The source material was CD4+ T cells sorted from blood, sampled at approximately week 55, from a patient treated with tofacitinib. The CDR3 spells CAISAGGEQFF. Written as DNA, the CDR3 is TGTGCCATCAGTGCAGGGGGTGAGCAGTTCTTC.